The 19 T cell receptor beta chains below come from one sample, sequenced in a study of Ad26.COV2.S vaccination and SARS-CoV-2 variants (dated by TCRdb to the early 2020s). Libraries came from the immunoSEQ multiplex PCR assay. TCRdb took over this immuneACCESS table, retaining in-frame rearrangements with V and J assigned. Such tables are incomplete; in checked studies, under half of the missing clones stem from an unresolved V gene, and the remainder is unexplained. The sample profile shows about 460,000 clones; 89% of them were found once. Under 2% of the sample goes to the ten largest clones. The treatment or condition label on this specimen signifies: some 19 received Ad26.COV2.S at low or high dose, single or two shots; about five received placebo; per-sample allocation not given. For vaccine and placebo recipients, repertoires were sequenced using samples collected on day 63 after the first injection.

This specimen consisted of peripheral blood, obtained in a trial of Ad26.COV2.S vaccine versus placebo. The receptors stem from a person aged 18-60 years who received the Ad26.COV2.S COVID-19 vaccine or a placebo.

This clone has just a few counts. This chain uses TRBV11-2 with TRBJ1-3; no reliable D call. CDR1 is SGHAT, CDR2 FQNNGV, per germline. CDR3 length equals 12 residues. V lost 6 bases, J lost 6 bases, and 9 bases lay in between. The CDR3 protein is CASRNFQNTIYF. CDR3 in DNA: TGTGCCAGCAGAAACTTCCAAAACACCATATATTTT.

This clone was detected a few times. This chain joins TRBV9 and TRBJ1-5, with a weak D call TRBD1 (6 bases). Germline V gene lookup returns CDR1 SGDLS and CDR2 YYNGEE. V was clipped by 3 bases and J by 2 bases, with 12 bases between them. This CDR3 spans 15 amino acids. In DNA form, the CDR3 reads TGTGCCAGCAGCGCCCAGGGGATGCGCAATCAGCCCCAGCATTTT. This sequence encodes CASSAQGMRNQPQHF.

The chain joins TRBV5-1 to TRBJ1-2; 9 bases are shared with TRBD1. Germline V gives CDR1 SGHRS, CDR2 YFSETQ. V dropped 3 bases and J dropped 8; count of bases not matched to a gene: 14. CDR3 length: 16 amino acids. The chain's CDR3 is CASSWRTGDVSWGYTF. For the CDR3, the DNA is TGCGCCAGCAGCTGGCGGACAGGGGACGTTTCGTGGGGCTACACCTTC. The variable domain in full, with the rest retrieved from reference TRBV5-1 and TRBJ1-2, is KAGVTQTPRYLIKTRGQQVTLSCSPISGHRSVSWYQQTPGQGLQFLFEYFSETQRNKGNFPGRFSGRQFSNSRSEMNVSTLELGDSALYLCASSWRTGDVSWGYTFGSGTRLTVV.

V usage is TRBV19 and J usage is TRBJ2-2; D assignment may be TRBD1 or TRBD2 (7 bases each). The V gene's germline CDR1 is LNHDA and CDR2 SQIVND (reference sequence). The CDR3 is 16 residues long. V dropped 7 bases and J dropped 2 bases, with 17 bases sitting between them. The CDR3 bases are TGTGCCAGTAATAGCAGGGGGACTATTAACACCGGGGAGCTGTTTTTT. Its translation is CASNSRGTINTGELFF.

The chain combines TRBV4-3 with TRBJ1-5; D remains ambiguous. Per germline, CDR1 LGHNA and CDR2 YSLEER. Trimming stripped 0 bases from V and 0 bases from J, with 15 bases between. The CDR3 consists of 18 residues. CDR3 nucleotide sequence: TGCGCCAGCAGCCAAGAACCGGAGTGTTCTTATAGCAATCAGCCCCAGCATTTT. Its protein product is CASSQEPECSYSNQPQHF.

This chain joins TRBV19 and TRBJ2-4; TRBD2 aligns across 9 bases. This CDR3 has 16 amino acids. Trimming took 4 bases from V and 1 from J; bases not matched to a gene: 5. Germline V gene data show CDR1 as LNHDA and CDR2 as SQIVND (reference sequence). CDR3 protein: CASSRQLAGAKNIQYF. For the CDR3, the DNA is TGTGCCAGTAGTAGACAGCTAGCGGGGGCCAAAAACATTCAGTACTTC.

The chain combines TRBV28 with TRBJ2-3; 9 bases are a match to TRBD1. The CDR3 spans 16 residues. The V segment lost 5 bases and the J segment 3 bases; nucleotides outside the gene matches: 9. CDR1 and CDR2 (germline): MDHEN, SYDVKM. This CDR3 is CASSATGTGMTDTQYF. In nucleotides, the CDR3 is TGTGCCAGCAGTGCCACCGGGACAGGGATGACAGATACGCAGTATTTT. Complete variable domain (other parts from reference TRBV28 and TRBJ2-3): DVKVTQSSRYLVKRTGEKVFLECVQDMDHENMFWYRQDPGLGLRLIYFSYDVKMKEKGDIPEGYSVSREKKERFSLILESASTNQTSMYLCASSATGTGMTDTQYFGPGTRLTVL.

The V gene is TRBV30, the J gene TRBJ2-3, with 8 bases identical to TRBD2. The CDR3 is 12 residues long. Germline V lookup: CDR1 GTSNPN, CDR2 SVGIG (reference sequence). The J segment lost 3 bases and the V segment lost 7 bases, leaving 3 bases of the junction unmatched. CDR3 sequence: CASVAGTDTQYF. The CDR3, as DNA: TGTGCCTCCGTAGCGGGAACAGATACGCAGTATTTT.

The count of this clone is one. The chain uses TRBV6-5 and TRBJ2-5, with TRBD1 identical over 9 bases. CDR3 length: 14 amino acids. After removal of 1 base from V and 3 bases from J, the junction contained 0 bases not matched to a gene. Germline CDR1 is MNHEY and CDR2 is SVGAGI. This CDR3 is CASSYWTGEETQYF. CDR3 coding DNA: TGTGCCAGCAGTTACTGGACAGGGGAAGAGACCCAGTACTTC.

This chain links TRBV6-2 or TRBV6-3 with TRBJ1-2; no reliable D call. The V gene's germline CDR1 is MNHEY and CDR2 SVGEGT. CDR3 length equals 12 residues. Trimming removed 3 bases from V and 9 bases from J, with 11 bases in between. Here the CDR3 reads CASSYSSVRYTF. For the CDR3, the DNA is TGTGCCAGCAGTTATTCTTCGGTCCGCTACACCTTC.

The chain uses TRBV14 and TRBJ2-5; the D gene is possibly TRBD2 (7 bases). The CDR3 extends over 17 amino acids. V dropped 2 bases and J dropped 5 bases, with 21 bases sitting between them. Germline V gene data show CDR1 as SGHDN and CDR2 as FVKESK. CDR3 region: CASSQPPGRGGLETQYF. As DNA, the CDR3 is TGTGCCAGCAGCCAACCCCCGGGGAGGGGGGGTTTGGAGACCCAGTACTTC.

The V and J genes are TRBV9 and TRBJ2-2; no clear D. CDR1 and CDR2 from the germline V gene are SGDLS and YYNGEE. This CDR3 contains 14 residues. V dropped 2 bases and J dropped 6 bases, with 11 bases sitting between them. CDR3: CASSVPSSSGELFF. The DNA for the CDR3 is TGTGCCAGCAGCGTTCCAAGCAGCTCCGGGGAGCTGTTTTTT.

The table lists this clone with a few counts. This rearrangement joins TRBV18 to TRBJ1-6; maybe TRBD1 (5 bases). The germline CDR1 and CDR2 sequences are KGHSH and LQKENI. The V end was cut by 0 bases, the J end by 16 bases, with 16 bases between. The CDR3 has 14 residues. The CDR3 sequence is CASSPPRGQGNLHF. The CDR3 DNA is TGTGCCAGCTCACCACCGCGTGGGCAGGGAAATCTCCACTTT.

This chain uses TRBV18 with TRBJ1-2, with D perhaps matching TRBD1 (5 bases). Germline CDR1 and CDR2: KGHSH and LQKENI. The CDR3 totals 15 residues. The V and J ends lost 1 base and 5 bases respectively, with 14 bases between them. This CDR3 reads CASSPRSGPEYGYTF. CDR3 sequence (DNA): TGTGCCAGCTCACCACGCTCGGGACCGGAGTATGGCTACACCTTC.

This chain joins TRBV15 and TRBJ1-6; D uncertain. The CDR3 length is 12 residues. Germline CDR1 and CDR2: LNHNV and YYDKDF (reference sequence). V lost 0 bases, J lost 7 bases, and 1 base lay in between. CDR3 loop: CATSRENSPLHF. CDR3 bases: TGTGCCACCAGCAGAGAGAATTCACCCCTCCACTTT.

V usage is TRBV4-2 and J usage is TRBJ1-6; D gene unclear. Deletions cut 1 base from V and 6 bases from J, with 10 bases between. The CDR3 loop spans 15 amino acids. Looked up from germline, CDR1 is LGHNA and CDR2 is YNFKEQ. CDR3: CASSQVGSGNSPLHF. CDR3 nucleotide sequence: TGTGCCAGCAGCCAAGTGGGCTCGGGTAATTCACCCCTCCACTTT.

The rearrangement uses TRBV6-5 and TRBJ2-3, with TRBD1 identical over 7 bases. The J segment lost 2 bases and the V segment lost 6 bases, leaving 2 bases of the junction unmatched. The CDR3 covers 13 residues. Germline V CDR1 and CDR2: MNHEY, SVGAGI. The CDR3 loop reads CASRGTVTDTQYF. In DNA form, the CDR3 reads TGTGCCAGCAGAGGGACAGTCACAGATACGCAGTATTTT.

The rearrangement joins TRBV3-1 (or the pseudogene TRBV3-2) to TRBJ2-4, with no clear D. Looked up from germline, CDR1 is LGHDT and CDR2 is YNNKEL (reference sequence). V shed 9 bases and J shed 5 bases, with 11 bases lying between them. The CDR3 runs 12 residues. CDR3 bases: TGTGCCAGGGATAACCGACAAAACATTCAGTACTTC. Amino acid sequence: CARDNRQNIQYF.

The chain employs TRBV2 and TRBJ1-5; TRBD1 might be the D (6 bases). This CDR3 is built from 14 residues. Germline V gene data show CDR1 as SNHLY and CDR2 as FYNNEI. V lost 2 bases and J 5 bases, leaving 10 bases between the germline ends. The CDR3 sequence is CASSEQGYDQPQHF. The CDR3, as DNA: TGTGCCAGCAGTGAACAGGGGTACGATCAGCCCCAGCATTTT.